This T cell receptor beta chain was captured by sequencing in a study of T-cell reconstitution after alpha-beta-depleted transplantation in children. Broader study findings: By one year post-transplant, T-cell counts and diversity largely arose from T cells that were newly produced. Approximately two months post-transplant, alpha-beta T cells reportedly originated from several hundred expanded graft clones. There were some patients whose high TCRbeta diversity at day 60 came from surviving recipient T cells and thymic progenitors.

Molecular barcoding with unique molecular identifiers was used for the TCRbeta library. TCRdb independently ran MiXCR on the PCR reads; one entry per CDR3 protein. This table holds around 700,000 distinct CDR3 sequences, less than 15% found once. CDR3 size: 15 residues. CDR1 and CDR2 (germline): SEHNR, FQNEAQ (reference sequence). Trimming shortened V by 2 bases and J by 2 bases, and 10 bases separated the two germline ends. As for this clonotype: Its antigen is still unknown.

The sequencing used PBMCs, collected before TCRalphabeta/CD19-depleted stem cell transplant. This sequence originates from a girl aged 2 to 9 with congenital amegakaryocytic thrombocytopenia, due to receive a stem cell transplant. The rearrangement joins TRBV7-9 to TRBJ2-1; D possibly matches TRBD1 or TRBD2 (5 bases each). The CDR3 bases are TGTGCCAGCAGCTTACAGGGACCTACCTACAATGAGCAGTTCTTC. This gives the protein CASSLQGPTYNEQFF.